The 29 T cell receptor beta chains given below trace back to one sample, sequenced in a study of shared clonotypes between healthy human individuals (dated by TCRdb to between 2020 and 2021). The method was the immunoSEQ multiplex PCR assay. TCRdb retrieved this table from immuneACCESS and kept in-frame rearrangements only. Not all clones are present; in checked studies, unresolved V genes account for under half, and no reason is known for the remainder. Across this sample there are around 650,000 clones, with roughly 96% seen only once. Less than 0.13% of the sample lies in the top ten. CD8 naive samples were obtained by positive selection for CCR7 among CD45RO-negative cells, yielding a CD45RA+CCR7+ population from which TemRA cells were excluded. What was sequenced was naive CD8+ T cells sorted from blood. Interpreted using the paper, the cell subset or site label stands for: CD45RA+CCR7+. The receptors originated from a woman aged 25-40 years in good health.

The chain employs TRBV7-9 and TRBJ2-1; D is tentatively TRBD1 or TRBD2 (6 bases each). Per germline, CDR1 SEHNR and CDR2 FQNEAQ (reference sequence). The ends were cut back, 3 bases at V and 14 bases at J, with 17 bases in the middle. The CDR3 extends over 13 amino acids. The chain's CDR3 is CASSFDSQGRKFF. The CDR3 DNA sequence: TGTGCCAGCAGCTTTGATTCGCAGGGGAGGAAGTTCTTC.

The chain carries TRBV18 and TRBJ2-7; TRBD2 matches 15 bases. This CDR3 spans 17 amino acids. With 6 bases clipped from V and 3 bases from J, the junction kept 9 bases outside the gene matches. Per germline, CDR1 KGHSH and CDR2 LQKENI. Here the CDR3 reads CASSADGTSGGYYEQYF. DNA of the CDR3: TGTGCCAGCTCGGCTGATGGGACTAGCGGGGGGTACTACGAGCAGTACTTC. Full variable domain (rest looked up from reference TRBV18 and TRBJ2-7): NAGVMQNPRHLVRRRGQEARLRCSPMKGHSHVYWYRQLPEEGLKFMVYLQKENIIDESGMPKERFSAEFPKEGPSILRIQQVVRGDSAAYFCASSADGTSGGYYEQYFGPGTRLTVT.

V usage is TRBV7-9 and J usage is TRBJ1-4; 8 bases are a match to TRBD1. The germline V gene encodes CDR1 SEHNR and CDR2 FQNEAQ (reference sequence). J gave up 8 bases and V 4 bases, and 12 bases lay outside the gene matches. This CDR3 comprises 16 residues. The CDR3 loop is CASSSARTGGREKLFF. CDR3 DNA sequence: TGTGCCAGCAGCTCAGCCAGAACAGGGGGTAGGGAAAAACTGTTTTTT.

As for this clone: Different DNA sequences within this sample yield the same CDR3. The chain recombines TRBV28 with TRBJ2-2; perhaps D is TRBD1 or TRBD2 (5 bases each). CDR3 length: 16 residues. Germline CDR1 and CDR2: MDHEN and SYDVKM. V lost 6 bases, J lost 0 bases, and 14 bases lay in between. CDR3 protein: CASRPLARANTGELFF. Here the CDR3 DNA reads TGTGCCAGCAGACCCCTAGCCAGGGCGAACACCGGGGAGCTGTTTTTT. The whole variable domain, remainder taken from reference TRBV28 and TRBJ2-2, is DVKVTQSSRYLVKRTGEKVFLECVQDMDHENMFWYRQDPGLGLRLIYFSYDVKMKEKGDIPEGYSVSREKKERFSLILESASTNQTSMYLCASRPLARANTGELFFGEGSRLTVL.

This rearrangement joins TRBV7-9 to TRBJ2-1; 8 bases agree with TRBD2. Germline V CDR1 and CDR2: SEHNR, FQNEAQ (reference sequence). After removal of 4 bases from V and 2 bases from J, the junction contained 13 bases not matched to a gene. The CDR3 consists of 18 residues. In DNA, the CDR3 is TGTGCCAGCAGCTCCCTGAACGGACTAGCCATAACCTACAATGAGCAGTTCTTC. Protein sequence: CASSSLNGLAITYNEQFF.

This chain links TRBV7-9 with TRBJ1-1; D remains ambiguous. Germline V gives CDR1 SEHNR, CDR2 FQNEAQ (reference sequence). The CDR3 totals 14 residues. V dropped 5 bases and J dropped 1 base, with 11 bases sitting between them. The CDR3 bases are TGTGCCAGCAGCATTACGTGGGCGAACACTGAAGCTTTCTTT. Translated, it gives CASSITWANTEAFF.

V and J are TRBV21-1 and TRBJ1-5. TRBV21-1 is noted as a pseudogene. The CDR3 extends over 16 amino acids. This CDR3 is CASSKKGRHLNQPQHF. The CDR3 DNA is TGTGCCAGCAGCAAAAAGGGAAGGCACCTTAATCAGCCCCAGCATTTT.

As regards this clone: Distinct nucleotide sequences in the sample also encode this CDR3. The V call is TRBV7-9, the J call TRBJ2-7, with D hard to call. The CDR3 runs to 13 residues. Deletions cut 1 base from V and 3 bases from J, with 7 bases between. The germline V gene has CDR1 SEHNR and CDR2 FQNEAQ (reference sequence). The CDR3 nucleotides are TGTGCCAGCAGCTTAGGCGGATACTACGAGCAGTACTTC. Its translation: CASSLGGYYEQYF.

The gene calls are TRBV2 and TRBJ2-3, with 12 nucleotides matching TRBD2. The CDR3 is 16 residues long. The germline gives CDR1 SNHLY, CDR2 FYNNEI. Trimming at V came to 5 bases and at J to 5 bases, leaving 8 bases not matched to a gene. CDR3 coding DNA: TGTGCCAGCAGTCGGTCTGAGACTAGCGGGAGAGATACGCAGTATTTT. This sequence encodes CASSRSETSGRDTQYF.

This clone was counted once. This specimen includes other DNA sequences encoding the same CDR3. J is TRBJ2-3 and V is TRBV28; no definite D call. CDR1 is MDHEN and CDR2 is SYDVKM in the germline V gene. This CDR3 has 13 residues. Trimming took off 3 bases at V and 3 bases at J, with 7 bases between the two ends. The CDR3 nucleotides read TGTGCCAGCAGTTTCCGTGTGACAGATACGCAGTATTTT. Translating it yields CASSFRVTDTQYF.

The rearrangement uses TRBV5-4 and TRBJ2-3; 7 bases are shared with TRBD2. Germline V lookup: CDR1 SGHNT, CDR2 YYREEE (reference sequence). CDR3 length: 16 amino acids. J lost 0 bases, V lost 4 bases, and 8 bases had no gene match. The CDR3 nucleotides read TGTGCCAGCAGCCCCCCGACTAGCCCCAGCACAGATACGCAGTATTTT. Its protein is CASSPPTSPSTDTQYF.

The chain couples TRBV19 to TRBJ2-7, with D perhaps assigned TRBD1 or TRBD2 (5 bases each). V lost 3 bases, J lost 3 bases, and 12 bases lay in between. Germline V gene sequence: CDR1 LNHDA, CDR2 SQIVND (reference sequence). The CDR3 is 14 residues long. CDR3 bases: TGTGCCAGTAGTATCGGTCAGGGAGACTACGAGCAGTACTTC. Translating gives CASSIGQGDYEQYF. The whole variable domain, remainder taken from reference TRBV19 and TRBJ2-7, is DGGITQSPKYLFRKEGQNVTLSCEQNLNHDAMYWYRQDPGQGLRLIYYSQIVNDFQKGDIAEGYSVSREKKESFPLTVTSAQKNPTAFYLCASSIGQGDYEQYFGPGTRLTVT.

The chain is built from TRBV29-1 and TRBJ1-1; D may be TRBD1 (6 bases). The length of the CDR3 is 11 residues. Trimming left V 6 bases short and J 7 bases short, with 12 bases between. Per germline, CDR1 SQVTM and CDR2 ANQGSEA. CDR3 amino acids: CSVQGGIEAFF. In DNA, the CDR3 is TGCAGCGTCCAAGGGGGAATTGAAGCTTTCTTT.

This rearrangement joins TRBV27 to TRBJ2-7; 10 bases agree with TRBD2. The V segment lost 6 bases and the J segment 4 bases; nucleotides outside the gene matches: 9. Germline-derived CDR1 and CDR2 are MNHEY and SMNVEV (reference sequence). The CDR3 spans 15 residues. The CDR3 coding sequence is TGTGCCAGCAGACTGACTAGCGGGTCAATTTACGAGCAGTACTTC. It yields the protein CASRLTSGSIYEQYF.

This clone was detected once. This chain uses TRBV2 with TRBJ1-2; D remains unclear. The CDR3 contains 13 residues. The ends were cut back, 4 bases at V and 4 bases at J, with 10 bases in the middle. Germline CDR1 reads SNHLY; CDR2 reads FYNNEI. The CDR3 region has the DNA TGTGCCAGCAGTGCAGGCCAAACCTATGGCTACACCTTC. Translating gives CASSAGQTYGYTF.

The chain combines TRBV7-9 with TRBJ2-3; possible D gene TRBD1, 6 bases. The V end lost 0 bases, the J end lost 4 bases, and 11 bases lay between the germline ends. The CDR3 totals 15 residues. Germline CDR1 and CDR2: SEHNR and FQNEAQ (reference sequence). Written as DNA, the CDR3 is TGTGCCAGCAGCTTAGCTCAGGGGAAGGCAGATACGCAGTATTTT. This encodes CASSLAQGKADTQYF.

This clone appeared a few times. J is TRBJ1-1 and V is TRBV30; D is uncertain. The length of the CDR3 is 10 residues. V lost 5 bases to trimming and J lost 4 bases, with 5 bases between them. Per the germline V gene, CDR1 is GTSNPN and CDR2 is SVGIG (reference sequence). CDR3 loop: CAWGSTEAFF. The CDR3 DNA follows: TGTGCCTGGGGGAGCACTGAAGCTTTCTTT.

The CDR3 region is CASSPNRGGGTAYEQYF. The CDR3 coding sequence is TGCGCCAGCAGCCCCAACCGGGGCGGAGGGACGGCCTACGAGCAGTACTTC. The chain has TRBV23-1 and TRBJ2-7; possible D gene TRBD2, 6 bases. TRBV23-1 is marked as an open reading frame, function uncertain. This CDR3 is 17 amino acids long. V shed 6 bases and J shed 2 bases, with 23 bases lying between them.

The chain carries TRBV6-1 and TRBJ2-7; a weak D match, TRBD1 (5 bases). V dropped 11 bases and J dropped 4 bases, with 12 bases sitting between them. This CDR3 contains 11 residues. The germline gives CDR1 MNHNS, CDR2 SASEGT. The CDR3 DNA is TGTGCCGTAGACAGAGAATACGAGCAGTACTTC. It encodes CAVDREYEQYF.

The J gene is TRBJ2-7, the V gene TRBV7-8; perhaps TRBD1 as D (7 bases). V dropped 6 bases and J dropped 5 bases, with 14 bases sitting between them. From germline, CDR1 is SGHVS and CDR2 FQNEAQ. This CDR3 has 13 residues. The chain's CDR3 is CASRRDSHNEQYF. DNA of the CDR3: TGTGCCAGCAGGCGGGACAGTCATAACGAGCAGTACTTC.

The DNA of the CDR3 is TGTGCCAGCGGGGACAGGGCCCGGGAAGAGCAGTACTTC. This translates into CASGDRAREEQYF. V is TRBV27 and J is TRBJ2-5; TRBD1 aligns across 9 bases. The CDR3 length is 13 residues. Per the germline V gene, CDR1 is MNHEY and CDR2 is SMNVEV (reference sequence). V shed 8 bases and J 11 bases; nucleotides not matched to a gene: 12.

The chain recombines TRBV29-1 with TRBJ2-5, with 7 bases matching TRBD2. The DNA end favors TRBJ2-7, so the J call may be wrong. CDR3 size: 11 residues. Germline lookup yields CDR1 SQVTM and CDR2 ANQGSEA. The CDR3 DNA is TGCAGCGCCCTAGCGGACTACGAGCAGTACTTC. It codes for CSALADYEQYF.

The V call is TRBV9, the J call TRBJ2-2; weak D call: TRBD2 (6 bases). Trimming removed 4 bases from V and 0 bases from J, with 22 bases in between. This CDR3 region has 19 residues. Germline values: CDR1 SGDLS, CDR2 YYNGEE. Here the CDR3 reads CASSPGPIAGRPNTGELFF. The CDR3, as DNA: TGTGCCAGCAGCCCCGGCCCTATTGCGGGAAGGCCGAACACCGGGGAGCTGTTTTTT.

The gene calls are TRBV10-2 and TRBJ2-7, with TRBD1 matching over 9 bases. CDR3 size: 15 residues. The J segment lost 3 bases and the V segment lost 5 bases, leaving 8 bases of the junction unmatched. Germline assignment: CDR1 WSHSY and CDR2 SAAADI. The CDR3, as DNA: TGCGCCAGCAGTAGCCTTGCGGGACAGGGCTACGAGCAGTACTTC. It translates to CASSSLAGQGYEQYF.

The chain recombines TRBV6-6 with TRBJ2-2; unclear D gene. The CDR3 runs to 15 residues. CDR1 MNHNY and CDR2 SVGAGI come from the germline V gene (reference sequence). The V end was cut by 8 bases, the J end by 1 base, with 14 bases between. As DNA, the CDR3 is TGTGCCAGCTCCACGGCGGACGAGAACACCGGGGAGCTGTTTTTT. It specifies CASSTADENTGELFF.

The chain is built from TRBV9 and TRBJ2-3, with TRBD2 as a possible D gene (6 bases). Between the trimmed V and J ends, which lost 0 bases and 0 bases, there was a span of 11 bases. From germline, CDR1 is SGDLS and CDR2 YYNGEE. This CDR3 has 16 residues. The CDR3 nucleotides are TGTGCCAGCAGCGTAGAGGGCGGGACTAGCACAGATACGCAGTATTTT. As protein: CASSVEGGTSTDTQYF.

The genes are TRBV28 and TRBJ2-5, with D unclear. Trimming removed 6 bases from V and 5 bases from J, with 16 bases in between. Germline V gene data show CDR1 as MDHEN and CDR2 as SYDVKM. The CDR3 is made up of 14 amino acids. In nucleotides, the CDR3 is TGTGCCAGCAGCCCGACCCCCAATGGTGAGACCCAGTACTTC. As protein: CASSPTPNGETQYF. The full variable domain, in which reference TRBV28 and TRBJ2-5 provide the parts outside the CDR3, is DVKVTQSSRYLVKRTGEKVFLECVQDMDHENMFWYRQDPGLGLRLIYFSYDVKMKEKGDIPEGYSVSREKKERFSLILESASTNQTSMYLCASSPTPNGETQYFGPGTRLLVL.

The V gene is TRBV9, the J gene TRBJ1-3, with D hard to call. From germline, CDR1 is SGDLS and CDR2 YYNGEE. The CDR3 extends over 13 amino acids. The germline V and J ends were trimmed by 2 bases and 4 bases, with 7 bases remaining between them. The CDR3, as DNA: TGTGCCAGCAGCGTTTTTGGGGGAAACACCATATATTTT. Translation: CASSVFGGNTIYF.

This clone was detected once. The chain recombines TRBV7-9 with TRBJ2-1, with D hard to call. The CDR3 is 12 amino acids. CDR1 is SEHNR and CDR2 is FQNEAQ in the germline V gene (reference sequence). The ends were cut back, 5 bases at V and 7 bases at J, with 9 bases in the middle. CDR3 nucleotides: TGTGCCAGCAGCCGCCAGTCAAATGAGCAGTTCTTC. It translates to CASSRQSNEQFF.